The entry that follows covers one T cell receptor (beta chain) sequence. This entry belongs to a study of T-cell reconstitution after alpha-beta-depleted transplantation in children. The library targeted TCRbeta and was prepared with unique molecular identifiers. TCRdb reprocessed the PCR reads via MiXCR and lists one record per CDR3 protein. This sample has about 980,000 distinct CDR3 sequences, with about 29% found just once. V lost 4 bases and J lost 4, with 19 bases in between. Germline assignment: CDR1 MDHEN and CDR2 SYDVKM. The CDR3 is 16 residues long. The starting material was PBMCs, mostly from graft donor cells, obtained 360 days after TCRalphabeta/CD19-depleted stem cell transplant. The TCR originated in a boy under two years old who had a stem cell transplant for SCID, so the T cells may come from the graft donor. The chain is built from TRBV28 and TRBJ2-5; D may be TRBD1 or TRBD2 (6 bases each). DNA for the CDR3: TGTGCCAGCAGTTCCGGGGGCGCCAACCCAAGAGAGACCCAGTACTTC. The encoded protein is CASSSGGANPRETQYF.